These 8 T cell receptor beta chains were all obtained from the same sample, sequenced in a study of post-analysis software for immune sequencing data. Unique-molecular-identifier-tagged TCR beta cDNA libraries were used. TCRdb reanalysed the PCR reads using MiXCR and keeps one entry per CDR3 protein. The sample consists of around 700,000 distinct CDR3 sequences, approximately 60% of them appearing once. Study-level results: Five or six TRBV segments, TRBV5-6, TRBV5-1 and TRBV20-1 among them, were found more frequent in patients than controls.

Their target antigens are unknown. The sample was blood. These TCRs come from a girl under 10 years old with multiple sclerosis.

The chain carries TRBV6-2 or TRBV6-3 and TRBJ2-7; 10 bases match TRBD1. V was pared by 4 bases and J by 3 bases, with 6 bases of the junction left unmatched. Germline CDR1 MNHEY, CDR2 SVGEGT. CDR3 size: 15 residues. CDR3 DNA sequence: TGTGCCAGCAGTTGGAGGGGGGACAGGGGCTACGAGCAGTACTTC. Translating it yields CASSWRGDRGYEQYF.

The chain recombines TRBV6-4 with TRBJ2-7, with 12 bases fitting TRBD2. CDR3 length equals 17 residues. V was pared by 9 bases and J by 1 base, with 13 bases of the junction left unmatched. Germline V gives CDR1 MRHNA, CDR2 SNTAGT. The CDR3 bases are TGTGCCAGTCCTCGTGGACTAGCGGGGACTGGGTCCTACGAGCAGTACTTC. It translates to CASPRGLAGTGSYEQYF.

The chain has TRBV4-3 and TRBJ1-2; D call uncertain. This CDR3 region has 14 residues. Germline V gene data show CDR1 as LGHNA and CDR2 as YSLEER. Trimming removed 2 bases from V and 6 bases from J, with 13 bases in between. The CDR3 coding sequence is TGCGCCAGCAGCCAATGGGAGGGATTACATGGCTACACCTTC. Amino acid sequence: CASSQWEGLHGYTF.

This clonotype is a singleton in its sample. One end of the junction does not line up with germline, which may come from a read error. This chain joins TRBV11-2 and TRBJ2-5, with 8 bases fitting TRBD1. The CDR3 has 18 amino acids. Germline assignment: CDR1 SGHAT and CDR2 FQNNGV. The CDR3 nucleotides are TGTACCAGCAGGACTATGACCAATCCCCGGGACAGGCAAGAGACCCAGTACTTC. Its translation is CTSRTMTNPRDRQETQYF.

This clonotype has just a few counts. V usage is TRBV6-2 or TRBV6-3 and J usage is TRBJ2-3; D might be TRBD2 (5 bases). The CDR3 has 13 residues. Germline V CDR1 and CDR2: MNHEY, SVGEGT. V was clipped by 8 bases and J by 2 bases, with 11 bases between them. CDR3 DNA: TGTGCCAGCTCGGGGTTGACCACAGATACGCAGTATTTT. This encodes CASSGLTTDTQYF.

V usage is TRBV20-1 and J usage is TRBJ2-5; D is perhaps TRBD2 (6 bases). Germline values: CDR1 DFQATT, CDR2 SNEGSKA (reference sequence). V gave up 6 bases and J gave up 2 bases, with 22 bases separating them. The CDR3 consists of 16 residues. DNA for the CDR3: TGCAGTGCGGCCCTGGGACTTCTCCACTCTCAAGAGACCCAGTACTTC. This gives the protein CSAALGLLHSQETQYF.

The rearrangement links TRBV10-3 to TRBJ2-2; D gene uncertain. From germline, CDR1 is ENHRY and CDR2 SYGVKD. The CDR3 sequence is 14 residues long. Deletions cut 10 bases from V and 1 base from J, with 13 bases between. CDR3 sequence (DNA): TGTGCCACCGACTCTTTTGGGAACACCGGGGAGCTGTTTTTT. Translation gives CATDSFGNTGELFF.

As DNA, the CDR3 is TGCGCCAGCAGCCAAGATGCGTCAGCTAACTATGGCTACACCTTC. Its protein is CASSQDASANYGYTF. This sequence joins TRBV4-3 and TRBJ1-2; D is unresolved. Germline V CDR1 and CDR2: LGHNA, YSLEER. The CDR3 contains 15 residues. With 0 bases removed from V and 0 bases from J, the gap between germline ends came to 8 bases.